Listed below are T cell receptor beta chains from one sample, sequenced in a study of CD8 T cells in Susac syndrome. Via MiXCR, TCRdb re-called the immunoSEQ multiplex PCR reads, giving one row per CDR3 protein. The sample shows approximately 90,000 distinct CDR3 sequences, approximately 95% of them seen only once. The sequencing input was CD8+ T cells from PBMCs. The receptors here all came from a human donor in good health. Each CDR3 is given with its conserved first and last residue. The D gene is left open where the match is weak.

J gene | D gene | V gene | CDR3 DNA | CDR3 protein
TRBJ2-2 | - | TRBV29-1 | TGCAGCGTTGAAGACGGGAGCGCGAACACCGGGGAGCTGTTTTTT | CSVEDGSANTGELFF
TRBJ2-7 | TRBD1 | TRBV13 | TGTGCCAGCAGCGGGGACAGGGGGAGGACCTACGAGCAGTACTTC | CASSGDRGRTYEQYF
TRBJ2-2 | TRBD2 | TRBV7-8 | TGTGCCAGCAGCCCACGACTAGCGGGGGGGCTTGCAGGGGAGCTGTTTTTT | CASSPRLAGGLAGELFF
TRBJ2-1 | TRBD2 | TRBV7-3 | TGTGCCAGCAGCCCCGGACTAGCCGCCTATGAGCAGTTCTTC | CASSPGLAAYEQFF
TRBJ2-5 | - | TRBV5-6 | TGTGCCAGCAGCTTGGGTACGGCCCAAGAGACCCAGTACTTC | CASSLGTAQETQYF
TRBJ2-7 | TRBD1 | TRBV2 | TGTGCCAGCAGGGGGACAGGGGTAGCCTACGAGCAGTACTTC | CASRGTGVAYEQYF
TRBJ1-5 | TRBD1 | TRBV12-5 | TGTGCTAGTGGTTTGACGCAAACGCCGGGACAGATCAATCAGCCCCAGCATTTT | CASGLTQTPGQINQPQHF
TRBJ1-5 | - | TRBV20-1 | TGCAGTGCACGGGACCTATGGAATCAGCCCCAGCATTTT | CSARDLWNQPQHF
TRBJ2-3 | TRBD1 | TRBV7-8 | TGTGCCAGCAGCGGCGGACAGGGGAGCACAGATACGCAGTATTTT | CASSGGQGSTDTQYF
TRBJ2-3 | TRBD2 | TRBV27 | TGTGCCAGCAGTTTATCATTTAGCGGGCACACAGATACGCAGTATTTT | CASSLSFSGHTDTQYF